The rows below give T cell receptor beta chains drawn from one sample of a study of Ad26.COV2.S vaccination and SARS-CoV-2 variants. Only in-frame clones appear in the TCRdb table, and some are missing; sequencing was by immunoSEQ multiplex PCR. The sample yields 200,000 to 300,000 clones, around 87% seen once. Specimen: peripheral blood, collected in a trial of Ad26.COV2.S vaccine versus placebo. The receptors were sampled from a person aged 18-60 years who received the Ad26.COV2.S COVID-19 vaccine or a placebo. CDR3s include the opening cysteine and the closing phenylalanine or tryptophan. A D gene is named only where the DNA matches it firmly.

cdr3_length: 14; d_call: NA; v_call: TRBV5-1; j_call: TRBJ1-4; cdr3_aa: CASSLSTTNEKLFF; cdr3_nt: TGCGCCAGCAGCTTATCAACAACTAATGAAAAACTGTTTTTT
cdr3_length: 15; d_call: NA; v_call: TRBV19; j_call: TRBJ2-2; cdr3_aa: CASSTNGGNTGELFF; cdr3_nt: TGTGCCAGTAGTACCAATGGGGGAAACACCGGGGAGCTGTTTTTT
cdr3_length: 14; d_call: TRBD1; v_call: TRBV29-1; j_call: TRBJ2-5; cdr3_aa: CSVERDRAMSTQYF; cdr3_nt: TGCAGCGTTGAACGGGACAGGGCGATGTCGACCCAGTACTTC
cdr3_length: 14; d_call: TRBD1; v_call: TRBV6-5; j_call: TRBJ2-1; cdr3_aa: CASSKDRGDNEQFF; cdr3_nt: TGTGCCAGCAGTAAGGACAGGGGGGACAATGAGCAGTTCTTC
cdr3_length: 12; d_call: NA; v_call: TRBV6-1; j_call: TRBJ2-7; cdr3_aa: CASSERGNEQYF; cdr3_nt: TGTGCCAGCAGTGAACGGGGTAACGAGCAGTACTTC
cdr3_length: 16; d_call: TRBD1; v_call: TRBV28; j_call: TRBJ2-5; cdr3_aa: CASSTQWTGMSETQYF; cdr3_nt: TGTGCCAGCAGCACCCAGTGGACAGGGATGTCAGAGACCCAGTACTTC
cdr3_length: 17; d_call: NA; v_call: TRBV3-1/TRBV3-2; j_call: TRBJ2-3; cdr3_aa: CASSHHETGDSEDTQYF; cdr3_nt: TGTGCCAGCAGCCACCACGAAACAGGGGACTCCGAGGATACGCAGTATTTT
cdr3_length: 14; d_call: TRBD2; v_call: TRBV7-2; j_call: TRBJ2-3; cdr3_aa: CASSQRDYTDTQYF; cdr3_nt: TGTGCCAGCAGCCAAAGGGACTACACAGATACGCAGTATTTT
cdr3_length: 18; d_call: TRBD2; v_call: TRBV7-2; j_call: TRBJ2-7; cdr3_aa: CASSPPGLAGENPYEQYF; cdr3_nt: TGTGCCAGCAGCCCTCCGGGACTAGCGGGAGAGAACCCCTACGAGCAGTACTTC
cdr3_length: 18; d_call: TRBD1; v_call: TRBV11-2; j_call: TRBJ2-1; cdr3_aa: CASSLDQRDRTLRYEQFF; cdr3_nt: TGTGCCAGCAGCTTAGATCAAAGGGACAGAACATTACGCTATGAGCAGTTCTTC
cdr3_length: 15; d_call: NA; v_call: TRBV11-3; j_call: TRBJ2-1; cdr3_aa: CASSPEGSSYNEQFF; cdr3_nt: TGTGCCAGCAGCCCAGAGGGGAGCTCCTACAATGAGCAGTTCTTC
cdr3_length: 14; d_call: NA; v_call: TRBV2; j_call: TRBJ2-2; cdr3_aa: CASSENRVTGELFF; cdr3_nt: TGTGCCAGCAGTGAAAACAGGGTCACCGGGGAGCTGTTTTTT
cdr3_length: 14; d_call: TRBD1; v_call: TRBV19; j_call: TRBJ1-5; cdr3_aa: CASSTQQGGRAQHF; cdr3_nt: TGTGCCAGTAGTACCCAGCAGGGGGGTAGGGCCCAGCATTTT
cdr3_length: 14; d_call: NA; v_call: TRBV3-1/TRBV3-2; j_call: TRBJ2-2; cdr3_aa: CASSQDSGTGELFF; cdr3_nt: TGTGCCAGCAGCCAAGATTCGGGGACCGGGGAGCTGTTTTTT
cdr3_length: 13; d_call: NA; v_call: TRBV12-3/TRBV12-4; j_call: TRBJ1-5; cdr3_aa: CASSTPPHQPQHF; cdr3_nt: TGTGCCAGCAGCACACCCCCTCATCAGCCCCAGCATTTT
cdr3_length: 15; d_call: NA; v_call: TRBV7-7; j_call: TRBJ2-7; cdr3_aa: CASSLGTSSSYEQYF; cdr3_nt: TGTGCTAGCAGCTTAGGGACATCGTCCTCCTACGAGCAGTACTTC
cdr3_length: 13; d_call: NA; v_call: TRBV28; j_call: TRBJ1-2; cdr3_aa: CASSLSGSYGYTF; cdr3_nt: TGTGCCAGCAGTTTAAGTGGTTCCTATGGCTACACCTTC
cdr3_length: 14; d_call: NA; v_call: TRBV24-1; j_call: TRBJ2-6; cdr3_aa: CATSPSSGANVLTF; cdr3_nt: TGTGCCACCAGTCCTTCGTCTGGGGCCAACGTCCTGACTTTC
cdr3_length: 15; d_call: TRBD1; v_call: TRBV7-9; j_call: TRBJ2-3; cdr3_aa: CASRSTGGGTDTQYF; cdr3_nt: TGTGCCAGCAGATCCACAGGGGGCGGCACAGATACGCAGTATTTT